This T cell receptor beta chain was identified in a study of blood T cell repertoires in COVID-19. The repertoire was sequenced with immunoSEQ multiplex PCR; TCRdb's copy has only in-frame clones and lacks some. The sample includes roughly 400,000 clones, 88% seen only once; the top ten take approximately 1.5%. Cohorts were determined from participant-reported clinical history. V dropped 0 bases and J dropped 0 bases, with 6 bases sitting between them. In germline, CDR1 is SGDLS, CDR2 YYNGEE. This CDR3 is built from 15 residues. The sequence was collected from a woman aged 18-29 years who had been exposed to COVID-19. The J gene is TRBJ1-4, the V gene TRBV9; maybe TRBD1 (5 bases). Sequenced sample: PBMCs or T cells enriched from blood (not recorded which). The CDR3 DNA reads TGTGCCAGCAGCGTAGGGACAACAACTAATGAAAAACTGTTTTTT. The encoded protein is CASSVGTTTNEKLFF.